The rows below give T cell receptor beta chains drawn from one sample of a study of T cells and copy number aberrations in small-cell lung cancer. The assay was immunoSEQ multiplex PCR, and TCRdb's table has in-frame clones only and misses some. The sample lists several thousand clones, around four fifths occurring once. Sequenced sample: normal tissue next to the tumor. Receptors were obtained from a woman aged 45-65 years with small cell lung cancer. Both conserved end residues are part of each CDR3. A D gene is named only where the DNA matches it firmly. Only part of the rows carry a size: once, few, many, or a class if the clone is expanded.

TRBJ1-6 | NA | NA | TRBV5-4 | TGTGCCAGCAGCTTAGCAGGGTTAGGTTCACCCCTCCACTTT | CASSLAGLGSPLHF
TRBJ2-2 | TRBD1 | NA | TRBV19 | TGTGCCAGTAGTAGAAAGGGACAGGGGGGTTTTGGCGGGGAGCTGTTTTTT | CASSRKGQGGFGGELFF
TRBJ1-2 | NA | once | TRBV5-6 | TGTGCCAGCAGCTTGGTTCGGCCCCTCGATGGCTACACCTTC | CASSLVRPLDGYTF
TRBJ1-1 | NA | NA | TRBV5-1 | TGCGCCAGCAGCACGGGTTCTGTCGTCGCTGAAGCTTTCTTT | CASSTGSVVAEAFF
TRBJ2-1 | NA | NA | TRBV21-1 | TGTGCCAGCAGCTTCAGGCCTAGCGGGATCAGCTCCTACAATGAGCAGTTCTTC | CASSFRPSGISSYNEQFF
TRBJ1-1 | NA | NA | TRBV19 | TGTGCCAGTAGTAAAGGGTCCACCCGGACTGAAGCTTTCTTT | CASSKGSTRTEAFF
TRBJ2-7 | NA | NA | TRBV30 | TGTGCCTGGAGTCACCTCGGCAGGGCGACCTACGAGCAGTACTTC | CAWSHLGRATYEQYF
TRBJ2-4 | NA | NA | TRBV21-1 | TGTGCCAGCAGCAAAGTGGACAGTAATCTAGCCAAAAACATTCAGTACTTC | CASSKVDSNLAKNIQYF
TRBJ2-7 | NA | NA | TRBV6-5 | TGTGCCAGCAGTTACTCGGGACACTACGAGCAGTACTTC | CASSYSGHYEQYF
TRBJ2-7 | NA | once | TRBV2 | TGTGCCAGCAACACTGAAACCTACGAGCAGTACTTC | CASNTETYEQYF
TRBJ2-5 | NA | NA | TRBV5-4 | TGTGCCAGCAGCATTACCGGGACGGAAGAGACCCAGTACTTC | CASSITGTEETQYF
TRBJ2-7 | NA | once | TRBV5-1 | TGCGCCAGCAGCGTGGAGTGGGTTTTGGACGAGCAGTACTTC | CASSVEWVLDEQYF
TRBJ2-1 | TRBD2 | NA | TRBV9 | TGTGCCAGCAGCACCAGAGGGACTAGCGGCAACGTTGAGCAGTTCTTC | CASSTRGTSGNVEQFF
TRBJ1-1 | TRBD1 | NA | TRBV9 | TGTGCCAGCAGCGTAGGAGGGATGGGGACAGGCCCTAAAGCTTTCTTT | CASSVGGMGTGPKAFF
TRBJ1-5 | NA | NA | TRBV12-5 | TGTGCTAGTACCACAGGGAGGGATCAGCCCCAGCATTTT | CASTTGRDQPQHF
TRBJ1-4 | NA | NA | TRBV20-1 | TGCAGTTCCGGGGGGGCCGAAAAACTGTTTTTT | CSSGGAEKLFF
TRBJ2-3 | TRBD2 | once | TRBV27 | TGTGCCAGCAGCCGACGGCCTGGGACTAGCGCATACACAGATACGCAGTATTTT | CASSRRPGTSAYTDTQYF
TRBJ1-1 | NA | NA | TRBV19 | TGTGCCAGTAGAGCAGCAGGGAGGGACACTGAAGCTTTCTTT | CASRAAGRDTEAFF
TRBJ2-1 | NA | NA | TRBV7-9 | TGTGCCAGCAGCTTAGCGCTGTCCTCAGGTGGAACCGAGCAGTTCTTC | CASSLALSSGGTEQFF
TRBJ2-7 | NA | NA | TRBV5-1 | TGCGCCAGCAGCTTGGCTGGGGGACTTTTCTACGAGCAGTACTTC | CASSLAGGLFYEQYF
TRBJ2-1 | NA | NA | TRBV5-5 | TGTGCCAGCAGCTTGGGACACACTGAGCAGTTCTTC | CASSLGHTEQFF
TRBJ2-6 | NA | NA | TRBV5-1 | TGCGCCAGCAGCTTGGATGGGCGCTCTGGGGCCAACGTCCTGACTTTC | CASSLDGRSGANVLTF
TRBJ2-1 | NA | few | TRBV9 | TGTGCCAGCTCGACTCAAGGTAACTCCTACAATGAGCAGTTCTTC | CASSTQGNSYNEQFF
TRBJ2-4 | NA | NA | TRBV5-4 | TGTGCCAGCAGTCTGGAAGGTGGGCGAGCCAAAAACATTCAGTACTTC | CASSLEGGRAKNIQYF
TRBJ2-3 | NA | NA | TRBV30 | TGTGCCTGGAGTGTATCAGTCCTAGCAGATACGCAGTATTTT | CAWSVSVLADTQYF
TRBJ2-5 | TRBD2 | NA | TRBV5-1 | TGCGCCAGCAGAGGACTAGCGGATCAAGAGACCCAGTACTTC | CASRGLADQETQYF
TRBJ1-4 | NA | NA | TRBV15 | TGTGCCACCAGCAGGGGCCTTGGGGCCAGCGAAAAACTGTTTTTT | CATSRGLGASEKLFF
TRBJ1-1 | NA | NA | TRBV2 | TGTGCCAGCAGTGATAGGAGTGGGAACACTGAAGCTTTCTTT | CASSDRSGNTEAFF
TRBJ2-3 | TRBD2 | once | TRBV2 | TGTGCCAGCAGCGATGTTGAGGGACTAGCGGATACCGGGACGAAGACAGATACGCAGTATTTT | CASSDVEGLADTGTKTDTQYF
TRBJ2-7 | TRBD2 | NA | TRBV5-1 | TGCGCCAGCAGCAATACCCCTAGCGGAGGCTACGAGCAGTACTTC | CASSNTPSGGYEQYF
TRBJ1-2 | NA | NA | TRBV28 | TGTGCCAGCAGTTCGAGGACGCCTAACTATGGCTACACCTTC | CASSSRTPNYGYTF
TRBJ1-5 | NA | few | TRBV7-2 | TGTGCCAGCAGCCGTCAACTTTCAGGCAATCAGCCCCAGCATTTT | CASSRQLSGNQPQHF
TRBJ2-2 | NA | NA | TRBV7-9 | TGTGCCAGCAGCCCCTGGGGCAAGTACACCGGGGAGCTGTTTTTT | CASSPWGKYTGELFF
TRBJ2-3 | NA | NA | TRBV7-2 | TGTGCCAGCAGCTTAGCGCTAGAAACCACAGATACGCAGTATTTT | CASSLALETTDTQYF
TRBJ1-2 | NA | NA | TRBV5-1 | TGCGCCAGCAGCTTGGTAGGGGGTACCTCTGGTGGCTACACCTTC | CASSLVGGTSGGYTF
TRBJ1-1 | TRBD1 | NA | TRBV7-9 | TGTGCCAGCAGCTTAATGACAGGGGTAAACACTGAAGCTTTCTTT | CASSLMTGVNTEAFF
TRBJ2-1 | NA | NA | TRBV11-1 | TGTGCCAGCAGTTTCAGACTAGTAGGTGAGCAGTTCTTC | CASSFRLVGEQFF
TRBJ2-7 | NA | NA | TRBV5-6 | TGTGCCAGCAGCTTGACAGGGTTTAAGTACGAGCAGTACTTC | CASSLTGFKYEQYF
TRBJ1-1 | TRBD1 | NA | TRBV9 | TGTGCCAGCAGCGTAGACAGGGGGCTTGGAATGAACACTGAAGCTTTCTTT | CASSVDRGLGMNTEAFF
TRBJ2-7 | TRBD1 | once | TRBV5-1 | TGCGCCAGCAGCGAATATATGGGACAGCTGTACGAGCAGTACTTC | CASSEYMGQLYEQYF
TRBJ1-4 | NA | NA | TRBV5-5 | TGTGCCAGCAGCTTGGCCCCAGGCCTAAATGAAAAACTGTTTTTT | CASSLAPGLNEKLFF
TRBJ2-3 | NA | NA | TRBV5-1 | TGCGCCAGCAACCGATCCCCCACAGATACGCAGTATTTT | CASNRSPTDTQYF